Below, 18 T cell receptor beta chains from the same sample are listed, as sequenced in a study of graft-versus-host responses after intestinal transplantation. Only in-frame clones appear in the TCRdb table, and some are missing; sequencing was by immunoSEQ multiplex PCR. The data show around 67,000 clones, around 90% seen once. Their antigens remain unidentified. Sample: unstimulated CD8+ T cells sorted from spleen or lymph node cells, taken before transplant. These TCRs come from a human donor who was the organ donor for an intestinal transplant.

CDR3 sequence: CSGRGWAGNTIYF. In nucleotides, the CDR3 is TGCAGCGGGCGAGGTTGGGCTGGAAACACCATATATTTT. The chain carries TRBV29-1 and TRBJ1-3; D call uncertain. Trimming cost V 7 bases and J 2 bases, with 12 bases left between them. This CDR3 contains 13 residues. Germline V gene lookup returns CDR1 SQVTM and CDR2 ANQGSEA.

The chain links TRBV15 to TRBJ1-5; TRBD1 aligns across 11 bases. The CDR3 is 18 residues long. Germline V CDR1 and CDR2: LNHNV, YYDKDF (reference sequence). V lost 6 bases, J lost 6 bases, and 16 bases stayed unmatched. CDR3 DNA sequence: TGTGCCACCAGTGATTTTTCAAGGGGACAGGGGGTTTCTCAGCCCCAGCATTTT. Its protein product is CATSDFSRGQGVSQPQHF.

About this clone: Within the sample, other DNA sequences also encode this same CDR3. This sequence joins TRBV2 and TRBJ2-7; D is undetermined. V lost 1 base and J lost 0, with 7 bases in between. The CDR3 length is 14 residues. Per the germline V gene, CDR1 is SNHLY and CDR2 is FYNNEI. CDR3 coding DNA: TGTGCCAGCAGTGAAGGGCGGAGCTCCTACGAGCAGTACGTC. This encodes CASSEGRSSYEQYV.

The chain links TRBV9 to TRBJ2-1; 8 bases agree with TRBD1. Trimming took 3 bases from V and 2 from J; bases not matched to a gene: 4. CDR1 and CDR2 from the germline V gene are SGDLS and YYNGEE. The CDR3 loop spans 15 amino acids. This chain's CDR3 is CASSERDRPYNEQFF. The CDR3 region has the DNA TGTGCCAGCAGCGAAAGGGACAGGCCCTACAATGAGCAGTTCTTC.

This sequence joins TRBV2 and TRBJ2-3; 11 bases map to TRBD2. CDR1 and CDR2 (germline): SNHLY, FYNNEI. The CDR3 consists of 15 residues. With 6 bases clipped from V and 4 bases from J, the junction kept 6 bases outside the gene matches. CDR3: CASRGGTSGPDTQYF. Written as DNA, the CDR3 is TGTGCCAGCAGGGGAGGGACTAGCGGTCCAGATACGCAGTATTTT.

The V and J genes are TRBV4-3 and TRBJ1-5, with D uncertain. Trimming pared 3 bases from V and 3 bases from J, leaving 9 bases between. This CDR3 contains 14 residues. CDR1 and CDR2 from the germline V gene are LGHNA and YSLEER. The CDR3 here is CASSHLSPNQPQHF. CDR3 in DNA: TGCGCCAGCAGCCACCTCAGTCCCAATCAGCCCCAGCATTTT.

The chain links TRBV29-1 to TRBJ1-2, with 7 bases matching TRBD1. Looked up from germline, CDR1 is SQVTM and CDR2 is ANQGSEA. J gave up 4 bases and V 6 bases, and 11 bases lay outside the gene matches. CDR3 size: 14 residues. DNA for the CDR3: TGCAGCGTGTATGGACAGGCGGGTGGCTATGGCTACACCTTC. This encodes CSVYGQAGGYGYTF.

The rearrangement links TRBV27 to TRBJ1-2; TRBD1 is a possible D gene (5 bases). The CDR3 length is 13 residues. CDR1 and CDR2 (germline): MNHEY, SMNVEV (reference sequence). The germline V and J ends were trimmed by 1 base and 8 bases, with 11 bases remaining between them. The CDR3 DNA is TGTGCCAGCAGTTTATTATCGGGGGTCGGCTACACCTTC. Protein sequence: CASSLLSGVGYTF.

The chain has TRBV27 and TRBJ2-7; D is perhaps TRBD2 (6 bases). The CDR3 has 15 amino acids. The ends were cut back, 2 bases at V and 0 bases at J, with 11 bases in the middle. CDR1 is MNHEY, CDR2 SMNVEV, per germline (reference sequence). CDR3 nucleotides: TGTGCCAGCAGTTTAATGGCGGGGAGCTCCTACGAGCAGTACGTC. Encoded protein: CASSLMAGSSYEQYV.

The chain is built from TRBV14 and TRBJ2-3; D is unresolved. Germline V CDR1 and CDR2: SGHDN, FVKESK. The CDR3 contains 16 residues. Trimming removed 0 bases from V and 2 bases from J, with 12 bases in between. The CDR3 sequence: CASSQDEAPPTDTQYF. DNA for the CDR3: TGTGCCAGCAGCCAAGACGAGGCGCCACCCACAGATACGCAGTATTTT. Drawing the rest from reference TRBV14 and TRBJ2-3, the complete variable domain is EAGVTQFPSHSVIEKGQTVTLRCDPISGHDNLYWYRRVMGKEIKFLLHFVKESKQDESGMPNNRFLAERTGGTYSTLKVQPAELEDSGVYFCASSQDEAPPTDTQYFGPGTRLTVL.

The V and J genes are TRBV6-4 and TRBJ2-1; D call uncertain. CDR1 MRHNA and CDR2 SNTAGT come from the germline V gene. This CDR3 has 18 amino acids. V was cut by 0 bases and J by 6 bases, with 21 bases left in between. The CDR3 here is CASSDSGFQAPHANEQFF. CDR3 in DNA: TGTGCCAGCAGTGACTCCGGTTTCCAGGCACCGCACGCCAATGAGCAGTTCTTC.

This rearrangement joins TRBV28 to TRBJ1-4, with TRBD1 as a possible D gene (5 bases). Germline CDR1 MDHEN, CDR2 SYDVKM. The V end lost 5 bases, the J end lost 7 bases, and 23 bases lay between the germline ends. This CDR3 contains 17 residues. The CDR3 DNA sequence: TGTGCCAGCAGTCGCACCGGGGGAAGGGGACCGGGTGAAAAACTGTTTTTT. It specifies CASSRTGGRGPGEKLFF. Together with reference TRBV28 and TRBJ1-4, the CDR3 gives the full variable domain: DVKVTQSSRYLVKRTGEKVFLECVQDMDHENMFWYRQDPGLGLRLIYFSYDVKMKEKGDIPEGYSVSREKKERFSLILESASTNQTSMYLCASSRTGGRGPGEKLFFGSGTQLSVL.

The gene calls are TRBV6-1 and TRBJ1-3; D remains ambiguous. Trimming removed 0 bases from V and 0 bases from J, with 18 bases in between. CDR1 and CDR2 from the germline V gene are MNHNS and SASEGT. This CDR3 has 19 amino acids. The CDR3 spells CASSEALRENSHSGNTIYF. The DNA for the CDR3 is TGTGCCAGCAGTGAAGCGCTTCGAGAAAACAGCCACTCTGGAAACACCATATATTTT.

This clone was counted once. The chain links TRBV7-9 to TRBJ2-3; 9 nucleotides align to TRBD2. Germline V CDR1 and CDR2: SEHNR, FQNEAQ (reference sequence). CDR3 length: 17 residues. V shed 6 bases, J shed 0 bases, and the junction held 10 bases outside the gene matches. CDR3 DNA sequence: TGTGCCAGCAGGGCCGGGAAGCGGGGGGCTAGCACAGATACGCAGTATTTT. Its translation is CASRAGKRGASTDTQYF.

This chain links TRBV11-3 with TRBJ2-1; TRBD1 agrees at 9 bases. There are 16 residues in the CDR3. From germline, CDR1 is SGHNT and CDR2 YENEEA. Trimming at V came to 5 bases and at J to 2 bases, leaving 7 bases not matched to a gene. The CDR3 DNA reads TGTGCCAGCAGCCTAAGGGGACAGGGAGCCTACAATGAGCAGTTCTTC. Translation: CASSLRGQGAYNEQFF.

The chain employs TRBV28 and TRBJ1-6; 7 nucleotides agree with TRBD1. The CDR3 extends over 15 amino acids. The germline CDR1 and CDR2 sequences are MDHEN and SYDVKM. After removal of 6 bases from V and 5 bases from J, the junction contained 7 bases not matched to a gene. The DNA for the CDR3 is TGTGCCAGCAGCCCTGACAGGGCTGATAATTCACCCCTCCACTTT. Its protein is CASSPDRADNSPLHF.

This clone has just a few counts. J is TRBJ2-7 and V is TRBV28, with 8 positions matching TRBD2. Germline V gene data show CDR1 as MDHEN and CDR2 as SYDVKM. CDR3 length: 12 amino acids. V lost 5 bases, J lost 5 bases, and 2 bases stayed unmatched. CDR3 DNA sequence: TGTGCCAGCAGTGCGGGGGGCCACGAGCAGTACGTC. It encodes CASSAGGHEQYV.

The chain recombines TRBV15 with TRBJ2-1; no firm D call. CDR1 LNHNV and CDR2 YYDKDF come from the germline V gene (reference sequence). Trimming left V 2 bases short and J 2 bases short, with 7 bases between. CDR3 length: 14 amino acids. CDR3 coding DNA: TGTGCCACCAGCAGATCCCGGGCCTACAATGAGCAGTTCTTC. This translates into CATSRSRAYNEQFF. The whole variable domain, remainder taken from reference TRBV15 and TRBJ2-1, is DAMVIQNPRYQVTQFGKPVTLSCSQTLNHNVMYWYQQKSSQAPKLLFHYYDKDFNNEADTPDNFQSRRPNTSFCFLDIRSPGLGDTAMYLCATSRSRAYNEQFFGPGTRLTVL.